What follows are 18 T cell receptor beta chains derived from one specimen sequenced in a study of blood T cell repertoires in COVID-19. Repertoires were generated with immunoSEQ multiplex PCR, while TCRdb's copy carries only in-frame clones and drops some. This sample carries hundreds of thousands of clones, roughly 91% of them seen once, and the ten largest clones take about 4.5%. Sequencing was carried out using peripheral blood. These receptor sequences come from a woman aged 25 to 39 with acute or convalescent COVID-19.

In its sample, this clone was seen a few times. This chain joins TRBV30 and TRBJ1-4; TRBD1 is a possible D gene (6 bases). The CDR3 contains 13 residues. Germline CDR1 reads GTSNPN; CDR2 reads SVGIG (reference sequence). V lost 5 bases, J lost 5 bases, and 12 bases lay in between. The CDR3 reads CAWFDRLNEKLFF. The CDR3 nucleotides are TGTGCCTGGTTTGACAGGTTGAATGAAAAACTGTTTTTT.

J is TRBJ1-2 and V is TRBV27; tentatively, D is TRBD1 (5 bases). Germline values: CDR1 MNHEY, CDR2 SMNVEV (reference sequence). Between the trimmed V and J ends, which lost 6 bases and 1 base, there was a span of 18 bases. This CDR3 spans 16 amino acids. Here the CDR3 reads CASSPRWGDYNYGYTF. The CDR3 coding sequence is TGTGCCAGCAGCCCCCGGTGGGGGGATTATAACTATGGCTACACCTTC.

This sequence joins TRBV2 and TRBJ1-1, with 7 bases fitting TRBD1. Trimming at V came to 0 bases and at J to 2 bases, leaving 3 bases not matched to a gene. This CDR3 comprises 15 residues. Germline loops: CDR1 SNHLY, CDR2 FYNNEI. CDR3 in amino acids: CASSEARTGNTEAFF. The CDR3 DNA is TGTGCCAGCAGTGAAGCAAGGACAGGCAACACTGAAGCTTTCTTT. Supplemented by reference TRBV2 and TRBJ1-1, the full variable domain reads EPEVTQTPSHQVTQMGQEVILRCVPISNHLYFYWYRQILGQKVEFLVSFYNNEISEKSEIFDDQFSVERPDGSNFTLKIRSTKLEDSAMYFCASSEARTGNTEAFFGQGTRLTVV.

V gene TRBV18 combines with J gene TRBJ2-2; TRBD2 matches 8 bases. Germline CDR1 and CDR2: KGHSH and LQKENI. This CDR3 is 17 amino acids long. Trimming removed 5 bases from V and 2 bases from J; junction bases left unmatched: 10. CDR3 DNA: TGTGCCAGCTCATCCAATGGCGGGGGGACCAACACCGGGGAGCTGTTTTTT. Its translation is CASSSNGGGTNTGELFF. Full variable domain (outside the CDR3, taken from reference TRBV18 and TRBJ2-2): NAGVMQNPRHLVRRRGQEARLRCSPMKGHSHVYWYRQLPEEGLKFMVYLQKENIIDESGMPKERFSAEFPKEGPSILRIQQVVRGDSAAYFCASSSNGGGTNTGELFFGEGSRLTVL.

This clone was picked up a small number of times. The genes are TRBV12-3 or TRBV12-4 and TRBJ1-5, with D possibly matching TRBD1 (5 bases). The V and J ends lost 6 bases and 9 bases respectively, with 12 bases between them. The CDR3 contains 12 residues. CDR3 nucleotides: TGTGCCAGCAGGGGAACGGGGGGGCCCCAGCATTTT. Encoded protein: CASRGTGGPQHF.

The chain couples TRBV30 to TRBJ2-2; 7 nucleotides match TRBD1. Germline lookup yields CDR1 GTSNPN and CDR2 SVGIG (reference sequence). The trim removed 4 bases at V and 5 bases at J, leaving 7 bases unmatched. This CDR3 is 14 amino acids long. The CDR3 DNA is TGTGCCTGGAAGACAGGGTTAGAGACCGGGGAGCTGTTTTTT. It is translated as CAWKTGLETGELFF.

The chain carries TRBV5-8 and TRBJ2-3; 13 bases align to TRBD2. This CDR3 is built from 16 residues. Per germline, CDR1 SGHTS and CDR2 YDEGEE. Unmatched junction bases numbered 4, after V lost 4 bases and J lost 2 bases. The CDR3: CASSLGTSGATDTQYF. The DNA for the CDR3 is TGTGCCAGCAGCCTCGGGACTAGCGGGGCCACAGATACGCAGTATTTT.

The chain recombines TRBV7-9 with TRBJ2-7, with 8 bases fitting TRBD2. The length of the CDR3 is 14 residues. Germline V gives CDR1 SEHNR, CDR2 FQNEAQ (reference sequence). Trimming cost V 5 bases and J 1 base; bases outside gene matches: 4. The CDR3 protein is CASSAGTRSYEQYF. The CDR3 DNA follows: TGTGCCAGCAGCGCCGGGACTAGGTCCTACGAGCAGTACTTC.

The chain links TRBV7-6 to TRBJ2-1, with TRBD1 identical over 12 bases. In germline, CDR1 is SGHVS, CDR2 FNYEAQ. CDR3 length equals 17 residues. Unmatched junction bases numbered 9, after V lost 2 bases and J lost 7 bases. The CDR3 nucleotides read TGTGCCAGCAGCTTAATCCGGGACAGGGGGCTTGCGAATGAGCAGTTCTTC. Protein: CASSLIRDRGLANEQFF.

The chain has TRBV9 and TRBJ2-3, with TRBD1 identical over 8 bases. The V and J ends lost 6 bases and 0 bases, in that order; junction bases with no gene match: 9. There are 16 residues in the CDR3. Germline loops: CDR1 SGDLS, CDR2 YYNGEE. DNA of the CDR3: TGTGCCAGCAACTCGGCGGGACAGGCTAGCACAGATACGCAGTATTTT. Its translation is CASNSAGQASTDTQYF.

V is TRBV3-1 (or the pseudogene TRBV3-2) and J is TRBJ2-3, with 16 bases fitting TRBD2. Germline CDR1 and CDR2: LGHDT and YNNKEL (reference sequence). CDR3 length equals 18 residues. V lost 4 bases, J lost 2 bases, and 6 bases stayed unmatched. CDR3 in DNA: TGTGCCAGCAGCCCGGGACTAGCGGGGGGGCGGGTCACAGATACGCAGTATTTT. Protein: CASSPGLAGGRVTDTQYF.

V usage is TRBV3-1 (or the pseudogene TRBV3-2) and J usage is TRBJ2-7, with a possible D match to TRBD2 (6 bases). Germline lookup yields CDR1 LGHDT and CDR2 YNNKEL (reference sequence). Trimming took off 2 bases at V and 5 bases at J, with 16 bases between the two ends. The CDR3 spans 15 residues. Written as DNA, the CDR3 is TGTGCCAGCAGCCAAACCGGGGCCCGCGGGGACGAGCAGTACTTC. The encoded protein is CASSQTGARGDEQYF.

J is TRBJ1-6 and V is TRBV2; D is possibly TRBD1 (5 bases). The length of the CDR3 is 13 residues. V shed 11 bases and J shed 7 bases, with 15 bases lying between them. Germline V gene data show CDR1 as SNHLY and CDR2 as FYNNEI. CDR3 in DNA: TGTGCCTTCGCCGGGACTCGAAATTCACCCCTCCACTTT. Protein product: CAFAGTRNSPLHF.

This rearrangement joins TRBV5-1 to TRBJ2-1; maybe TRBD2 (6 bases). CDR3 length equals 16 residues. V lost 4 bases and J lost 0, with 14 bases in between. Germline CDR1 is SGHRS and CDR2 is YFSETQ. CDR3 sequence: CASSHSVSGSYNEQFF. CDR3 coding DNA: TGCGCCAGCAGCCATTCCGTTAGCGGCTCCTACAATGAGCAGTTCTTC.

V gene TRBV7-2 combines with J gene TRBJ2-5, with 9 nucleotides matching TRBD2. CDR3 size: 17 residues. Looked up from germline, CDR1 is SGHTA and CDR2 is FQGNSA. The trim removed 5 bases at V and 2 bases at J, leaving 12 bases unmatched. CDR3 DNA: TGTGCCAGCAGCGCGCGGACTAGAGCGGGGGGTCAAGAGACCCAGTACTTC. Translation: CASSARTRAGGQETQYF.

The chain is built from TRBV7-9 and TRBJ2-3, with TRBD2 identical over 14 bases. Trimming at V came to 5 bases and at J to 5 bases, leaving 9 bases not matched to a gene. There are 17 residues in the CDR3. Looked up from germline, CDR1 is SEHNR and CDR2 is FQNEAQ (reference sequence). CDR3: CASSDPLGLAGVDTQYF. For the CDR3, the DNA is TGTGCCAGCAGCGACCCTTTGGGACTAGCGGGGGTAGATACGCAGTATTTT.

The J gene is TRBJ2-7, the V gene TRBV27, with a weak D call TRBD1 (5 bases). Germline CDR1 MNHEY, CDR2 SMNVEV (reference sequence). V was trimmed by 2 bases and J by 5 bases, leaving 13 bases between them. The CDR3 is made up of 14 amino acids. The CDR3: CASSLSGRRDEQYF. As DNA, the CDR3 is TGTGCCAGCAGTTTAAGTGGTCGCAGGGACGAGCAGTACTTC.

The gene calls are TRBV4-1 and TRBJ2-2; TRBD1 agrees at 7 bases. Trimming cost V 0 bases and J 7 bases; bases outside gene matches: 11. The germline V gene has CDR1 MGHRA and CDR2 YSYEKL. CDR3 length: 17 amino acids. CDR3 amino acids: CASSQEWVPGGGGELFF. The DNA for the CDR3 is TGCGCCAGCAGCCAAGAGTGGGTCCCAGGGGGTGGCGGGGAGCTGTTTTTT.